This T cell receptor (beta chain) was sequenced in a study of cytomegalovirus exposure and HLA in healthy donors. Among the donors, all were healthy bone marrow donors. The PCR employed 60 Vbeta primers together with 13 Jbeta primers. The table came from immunoSEQ multiplex PCR; TCRdb's copy has only in-frame clones and leaves some out. The data show 130,000 or so clones, 66% seen once. Study results and limitations: Among donors in an Asian-associated ancestry cluster, a later analysis reportedly found fewer N-insertions than the roughly 700-donor mean. Common viral pathogens were later found to be apparently linked to several of the most significant clusters.

This clone was found a few times. The antigen remains undetermined. CDR1 is MNHEY and CDR2 is SMNVEV in the germline V gene (reference sequence). With 6 bases clipped from V and 7 bases from J, the junction kept 7 bases outside the gene matches. The CDR3 covers 13 residues. The receptor comes from a man between 18 and 29 years old in good health and CMV-seronegative. The chain is built from TRBV27 and TRBJ1-2; TRBD1 aligns across 8 bases. Sequencing was carried out using PBMCs. This chain's CDR3 is CASRMDRVGGYTF. For the CDR3, the DNA is TGTGCCAGCAGGATGGACAGGGTTGGTGGCTACACCTTC.